This TCR beta chain was identified during a study of OX40 agonist ivuxolimab in advanced cancers. The wider study: Patient treatment consisted of intravenous ivuxolimab administration every 2 weeks at 0.01 to 10 mg/kg. Dose-escalation cases comprised hepatocellular carcinoma, melanoma, renal cell or head and neck cancer.

The study's findings and limits: Mean expanded clone counts were higher in CD8+ than CD4+ T cells.

This clone was seen just once. What it binds is not known. The protocol was immunoSEQ multiplex PCR, while the TCRdb copy is restricted to in-frame clones and leaves out a portion. Altogether about 50,000 clones are present, around nine tenths being singletons, with the ten largest covering around 5.6%. The germline CDR1 and CDR2 sequences are SGHNT and YYREEE (reference sequence). The CDR3 runs to 14 residues. With V trimmed by 2 bases and J by 2 bases, 1 base remained unmatched. Here the sequenced sample was CD4+ or CD8+ T cells sorted from blood, taken in a trial of the OX40 agonist ivuxolimab. This chain connects TRBV5-4 to TRBJ2-7; the match to TRBD1 covers 10 bases. The clonotype was recovered from an adult with an advanced solid tumor such as melanoma, head and neck, liver or kidney cancer. The CDR3 protein is CASSLGQGAYEQYF. CDR3 coding DNA: TGTGCCAGCAGCTTAGGACAGGGGGCCTACGAGCAGTACTTC.